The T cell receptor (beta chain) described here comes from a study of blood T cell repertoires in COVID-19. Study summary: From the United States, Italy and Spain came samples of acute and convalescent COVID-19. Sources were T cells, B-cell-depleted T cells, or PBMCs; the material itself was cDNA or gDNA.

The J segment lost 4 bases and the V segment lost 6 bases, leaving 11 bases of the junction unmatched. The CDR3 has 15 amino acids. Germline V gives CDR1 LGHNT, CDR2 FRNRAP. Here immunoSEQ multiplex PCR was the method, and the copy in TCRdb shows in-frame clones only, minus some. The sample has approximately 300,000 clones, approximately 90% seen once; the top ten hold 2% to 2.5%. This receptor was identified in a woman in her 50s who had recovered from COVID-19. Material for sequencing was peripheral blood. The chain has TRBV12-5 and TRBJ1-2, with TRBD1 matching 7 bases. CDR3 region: CASGPNPRDSYGYTF. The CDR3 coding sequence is TGTGCTAGTGGCCCTAACCCCCGGGACAGCTATGGCTACACCTTC.